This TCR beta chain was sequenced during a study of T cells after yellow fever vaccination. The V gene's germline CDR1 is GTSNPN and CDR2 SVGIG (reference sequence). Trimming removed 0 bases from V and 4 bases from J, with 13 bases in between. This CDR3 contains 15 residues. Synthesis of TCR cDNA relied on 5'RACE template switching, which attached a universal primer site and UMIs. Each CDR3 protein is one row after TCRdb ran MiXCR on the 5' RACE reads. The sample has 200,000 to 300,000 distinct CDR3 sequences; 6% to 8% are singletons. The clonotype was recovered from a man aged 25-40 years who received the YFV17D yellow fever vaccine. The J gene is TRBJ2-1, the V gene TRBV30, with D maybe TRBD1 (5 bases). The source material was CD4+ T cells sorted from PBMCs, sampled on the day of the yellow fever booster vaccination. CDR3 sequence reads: CAWSVRQGIYNEQFF. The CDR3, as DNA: TGTGCCTGGAGTGTACGCCAGGGAATATACAATGAGCAGTTCTTC.